This T cell receptor (beta chain) was captured in a study of blood T cell repertoires in COVID-19. Study overall: T cells, B-cell-depleted T cells, or PBMCs supplied cDNA or gDNA.

This clone has only one observation. Unmatched junction bases numbered 2, after V lost 5 bases and J lost 5 bases. The CDR3 loop spans 12 amino acids. From germline, CDR1 is LNHNV and CDR2 YYDKDF (reference sequence). Study processing details: Using reference gene primer amplification, nucleated cell counts were estimated. The protocol was immunoSEQ multiplex PCR, while the TCRdb copy is restricted to in-frame clones and leaves out a portion. Clone size and V and J calls were adopted from that table, with D and trimming inferred from the DNA. The sample records 55,000 to 65,000 clones, around 87% being singletons.

This TCR was sampled from a human donor with acute or convalescent COVID-19. The donor label of this sample is uncertain. The specimen sequenced was peripheral blood. The rearrangement links TRBV15 to TRBJ2-7; 8 bases fit TRBD1. The CDR3 DNA follows: TGTGCCACCAGCCCAGGGGGCCACGAGCAGTACTTC. It translates to CATSPGGHEQYF.